This T cell receptor beta chain was captured in a study of control samples from healthy donors and cancer patients. Germline CDR1 MNHEY, CDR2 SVGAGI. This CDR3 is 14 amino acids long. Unmatched junction bases numbered 0, after V lost 3 bases and J lost 0 bases. TCRdb keeps only in-frame clones here, not all; method: immunoSEQ multiplex PCR. Of a few hundred thousand clones in the sample, around 90% are singletons; the top ten hold 6% to 7%. This clonotype originated in a man aged 35 to 55 with head and neck cancer. The sequencing sample was made of PBMCs. This chain links TRBV6-5 with TRBJ2-7; TRBD2 aligns across 9 bases. CDR3 amino acids: CASSYSGSSYEQYF. In DNA, the CDR3 is TGTGCCAGCAGTTATAGCGGGAGCTCCTACGAGCAGTACTTC.